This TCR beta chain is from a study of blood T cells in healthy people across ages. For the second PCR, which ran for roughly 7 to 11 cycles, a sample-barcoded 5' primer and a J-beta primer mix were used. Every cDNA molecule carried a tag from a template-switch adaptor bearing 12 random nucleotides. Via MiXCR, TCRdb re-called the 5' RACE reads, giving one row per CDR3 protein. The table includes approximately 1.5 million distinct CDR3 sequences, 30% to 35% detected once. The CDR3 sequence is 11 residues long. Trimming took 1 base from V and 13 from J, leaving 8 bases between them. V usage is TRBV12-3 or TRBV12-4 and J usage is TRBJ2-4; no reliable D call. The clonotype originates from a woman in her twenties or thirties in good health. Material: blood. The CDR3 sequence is CASSLGIEQYF. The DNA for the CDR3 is TGTGCCAGCAGTTTAGGGATAGAGCAGTACTTC.